This entry lists 6 T cell receptor beta chains sequenced from one sample in a study of T cells in Graves' hyperthyroidism and ophthalmopathy. RNA transcripts provided the source from which TCR beta CDR3 regions were amplified. The HTBI primer set was used in a first-round RT-PCR of the TCR CDR3. Each CDR3 protein is one row after TCRdb ran MiXCR on the multiplex PCR reads. The sample lists roughly 560,000 distinct CDR3 sequences, approximately 14% occurring once. The sequencing input was blood. The source is a woman aged 40 to 50 with Graves' ophthalmopathy.

Only a few counts were recorded for this clonotype. The CDR3 sequence: CASSDPGQETGELFF. Written as DNA, the CDR3 is TGTGCCAGCAGTGACCCGGGACAGGAGACCGGGGAGCTGTTTTTT. This chain uses TRBV6-4 with TRBJ2-2, with TRBD1 matching over 8 bases. V shed 2 bases and J 5 bases; nucleotides not matched to a gene: 4. Germline CDR1 MRHNA, CDR2 SNTAGT. The CDR3 contains 15 residues.

Ten or more counts support this clonotype. The J gene is TRBJ1-2, the V gene TRBV20-1, with 9 bases lining up with TRBD1. The ends lost 0 bases at V and 1 base at J; junction bases unmatched: 3. The CDR3 runs 15 residues. CDR1 and CDR2 (germline): DFQATT, SNEGSKA (reference sequence). The CDR3 sequence is CSAREGTGYNYGYTF. The CDR3 coding sequence is TGCAGTGCTAGAGAGGGGACAGGGTATAACTATGGCTACACCTTC.

This clonotype showed up just a few times. The V and J genes are TRBV29-1 and TRBJ2-2; D remains ambiguous. V lost 1 base and J 7 bases, leaving 16 bases between the germline ends. The CDR3 loop spans 15 amino acids. Germline CDR1 is SQVTM and CDR2 is ANQGSEA. The CDR3 DNA is TGCAGCGTTGAAGGCAGCAAAGATTGGAACGGGGAGCTGTTTTTT. It is translated as CSVEGSKDWNGELFF.

In its sample, this clonotype was seen many times. The rearrangement joins TRBV19 to TRBJ2-7; TRBD2 might be the D (6 bases). V was clipped by 5 bases and J by 6 bases, with 20 bases between them. The CDR3 sequence is 15 residues long. Germline V gene sequence: CDR1 LNHDA, CDR2 SQIVND (reference sequence). In DNA, the CDR3 is TGTGCCAGTAGTTTTGGGAGACTAGTCCTGGCCGAGCAGTACTTC. This codes for CASSFGRLVLAEQYF.

This clonotype was counted a single time. The V and J genes are TRBV28 and TRBJ2-5; TRBD2 agrees at 7 bases. Germline trimming cut 4 bases from V and 4 bases from J; bases unmatched to any gene: 6. This CDR3 has 14 residues. CDR1 and CDR2 from the germline V gene are MDHEN and SYDVKM. The CDR3 DNA reads TGTGCCAGCAGTTCCGGGGGGAGCCGAGAGACCCAGTACTTC. Its translation is CASSSGGSRETQYF.

This clonotype was recorded many times. The chain combines TRBV29-1 with TRBJ2-7; TRBD2 matches at 8 bases. V shed 2 bases, J shed 5 bases, and the junction held 8 bases outside the gene matches. Germline V gives CDR1 SQVTM, CDR2 ANQGSEA. This CDR3 is 14 amino acids long. CDR3 bases: TGCAGCGTTGAAAGCGGGAGTGCCTTAGACGAGCAGTACTTC. It yields the protein CSVESGSALDEQYF.